Detailed here is one TCR beta chain. This specimen belongs to a study of blood T cell repertoires in COVID-19. Study information: Specimens from acute and convalescent COVID-19 originated in the United States, Italy and Spain. T cells, B-cell-depleted T cells, or PBMCs provided the cDNA or gDNA that served as material.

As handled by the study authors: Reference gene primers were amplified, and this amplification served to estimate nucleated cell counts. TCRdb keeps only in-frame clones here, not all; method: immunoSEQ multiplex PCR. The DNA was the basis for D and trimming; V, J and clone size are from that table. The sample contains under 350,000 clones, approximately 90% of which appear only once. CDR3 length: 16 residues. Trimming at V came to 4 bases and at J to 3 bases, leaving 8 bases not matched to a gene. Germline V CDR1 and CDR2: SGHAT, FQNNGV. The rearrangement links TRBV11-2 to TRBJ1-1; 10 bases line up with TRBD1. The specimen was peripheral blood. This TCR derives from a man aged 35-49 years with acute or convalescent COVID-19. In DNA, the CDR3 is TGTGCCAGCAGCTCATTTTCCGGGACAGGGGACACTGAAGCTTTCTTT. It codes for CASSSFSGTGDTEAFF.